This T cell receptor beta chain was captured in a study of T-cell reconstitution after alpha-beta-depleted transplantation in children. Overall study findings and caveats: Surviving recipient T cells and thymic progenitors underlay high day-60 TCRbeta diversity in some patients. Newly made T cells mostly supplied T-cell counts and diversity one year after transplant. By about two months after transplant, alpha-beta T cells reportedly arose from several hundred graft clones that had expanded.

About this clonotype: Its antigen is still unknown.

The CDR3 sequence is 16 residues long. The V segment lost 0 bases and the J segment 3 bases; nucleotides outside the gene matches: 5. CDR1 is SGDLS and CDR2 is YYNGEE in the germline V gene. Unique molecular identifiers were used to barcode this TCRbeta library. TCRdb called the PCR reads again in MiXCR, with one record for every CDR3 protein. This table has about 220,000 distinct CDR3 sequences, about 15% appearing once. The rearrangement joins TRBV9 to TRBJ1-1, with 10 bases that match TRBD1. The sequence was obtained from a male patient aged 2-10 years who had a stem cell transplant for acute lymphoblastic leukemia, so the T cells may come from the graft donor. The starting material was PBMCs, mostly from graft donor cells, obtained 360 days after TCRalphabeta/CD19-depleted stem cell transplant. CDR3 nucleotide sequence: TGTGCCAGCAGCGTAGGGGGGACAGGGGCGGACACTGAAGCTTTCTTT. Its protein product is CASSVGGTGADTEAFF.